This T cell receptor beta chain was documented in a study of shared clonotypes between healthy human individuals. On the study more broadly: In total, the donors were a couple of women and a few men aged 18 to 49.

V shed 5 bases, J shed 15 bases, and the junction held 11 bases outside the gene matches. This CDR3 spans 13 amino acids. Per germline, CDR1 ENHRY and CDR2 SYGVKD. Several immunoSEQ plates received, in even portions, the genomic DNA of each subset. Assay: immunoSEQ multiplex PCR; the TCRdb copy retains only in-frame clones and omits some. The sample has some 490,000 clones; over 70% are singletons. This clone was seen a handful of times. Its antigen is currently unknown. Whole-study results and caveats: The represented genetic and exposure-history diversity was limited by the small number of donors.

This receptor was obtained from a woman aged 40 to 49 in good health. Some clones in this sample may be carry-over from other donors' samples. The chain is built from TRBV10-3 and TRBJ2-1, with 9 positions matching TRBD1. The material sequenced was PBMCs. The CDR3, as DNA: TGTGCCATCAGTCCCTCAGGCAGACAGGGGGGGTTCTTC. It is translated as CAISPSGRQGGFF.